These 15 T cell receptor beta chains originate from one sample sequenced in a study of CD8+ T cells in alopecia areata (dated by TCRdb to between 2018 and 2020). In about five patients from the biomarker study, an additional sort separated CD25+CD127- cells out of the CD4+ cells. The library was built by means of the immunoSEQ multiplex PCR assay. RNA was extracted from all samples and reverse transcribed into cDNA as template for TCR sequencing. TCRdb took this table from immuneACCESS and kept in-frame rearrangements with V and J called. Such tables lack part of the clones; where checked against another copy, unresolved V genes explain under half of the gap, and the rest is unexplained. Present in this sample are 35,000 to 45,000 clones, less than 55% of which were seen just once. The top ten hold approximately 1.7% of the sample. Input material: CD4+ Tregs sorted from blood. These receptors all stem from a human donor with alopecia areata.

The rearrangement links TRBV7-2 to TRBJ1-1; D remains unclear. Trimming stripped 7 bases from V and 0 bases from J, with 12 bases between. CDR1 and CDR2 from the germline V gene are SGHTA and FQGNSA. The CDR3 length is 14 residues. Here the CDR3 DNA reads TGTGCCAGCATCCCCATTCTCCTGAACACTGAAGCTTTCTTT. Amino acids: CASIPILLNTEAFF.

This clone has just a few counts. The chain recombines TRBV4-2 with TRBJ2-3, with 12 bases identical to TRBD2. CDR3 length: 17 residues. Germline assignment: CDR1 LGHNA and CDR2 YNFKEQ. Losses at the gene ends were 4 bases for V and 4 bases for J; bases not matched to a gene: 9. The CDR3 region is CASSPSGLAGSPDTQYF. The DNA for the CDR3 is TGTGCCAGCAGCCCTTCCGGACTAGCGGGAAGTCCAGATACGCAGTATTTT.

CDR3 DNA sequence: TGTGCCAGCAGTTTAGTCGGGGCCAACGTCCTGACTTTC. It specifies CASSLVGANVLTF. The V gene is TRBV28, the J gene TRBJ2-6; D is undetermined. This CDR3 spans 13 amino acids. V lost 2 bases and J lost 4, with 3 bases in between. Per the germline V gene, CDR1 is MDHEN and CDR2 is SYDVKM.

V is TRBV4-2 and J is TRBJ2-2; TRBD1 agrees at 8 bases. V was pared by 1 base and J by 7 bases, with 5 bases of the junction left unmatched. Germline assignment: CDR1 LGHNA and CDR2 YNFKEQ. The CDR3 extends over 15 amino acids. The CDR3 DNA reads as TGTGCCAGCAGCCAAGGAGGGACAGGCGTCGGGGAGCTGTTTTTT. Protein: CASSQGGTGVGELFF.

The rearrangement links TRBV9 to TRBJ1-1, with 7 bases lining up with TRBD1. V was clipped by 3 bases and J by 6 bases; unmatched bases: 8. The CDR3 has 14 amino acids. Germline values: CDR1 SGDLS, CDR2 YYNGEE. CDR3 loop: CASSASGTVAEAFF. The CDR3 DNA reads TGTGCCAGCAGCGCGTCCGGGACAGTGGCTGAAGCTTTCTTT.

The chain links TRBV7-2 to TRBJ2-3, with TRBD2 as a possible D gene (7 bases). The CDR3 loop spans 16 amino acids. CDR1 is SGHTA, CDR2 FQGNSA, per germline. V dropped 7 bases and J dropped 1 base, with 18 bases sitting between them. The CDR3 nucleotides read TGTGCCAGCACGCGAGGGGGACTAAGCGGCACAGATACGCAGTATTTT. This encodes CASTRGGLSGTDTQYF. The full variable domain, its missing parts supplied by reference TRBV7-2 and TRBJ2-3, is GAGVSQSPSNKVTEKGKDVELRCDPISGHTALYWYRQSLGQGLEFLIYFQGNSAPDKSGLPSDRFSAERTGGSVSTLTIQRTQQEDSAVYLCASTRGGLSGTDTQYFGPGTRLTVL.

This clone was detected only once. J is TRBJ2-5 and V is TRBV7-3; TRBD2 is a possible D gene (5 bases). The germline V gene has CDR1 SGHTA and CDR2 FQGTGA. The CDR3 loop spans 14 amino acids. The V end was cut by 2 bases, the J end by 7 bases, with 14 bases between. The CDR3 loop reads CASSLSPAEGTQYF. CDR3 coding DNA: TGTGCCAGCAGCTTATCTCCAGCGGAAGGGACCCAGTACTTC.

This chain connects TRBV2 to TRBJ2-4; D possibly corresponds to TRBD1 (5 bases). The germline CDR1 and CDR2 sequences are SNHLY and FYNNEI. The CDR3 spans 14 residues. V dropped 1 base and J dropped 10 bases, with 14 bases sitting between them. Written as DNA, the CDR3 is TGTGCCAGCAGTGAAGGGGGCGACTCTTCTATTCAGTACTTC. It encodes CASSEGGDSSIQYF.

The chain has TRBV29-1 and TRBJ1-2; unclear D gene. CDR3 length: 12 residues. The ends were cut back, 4 bases at V and 7 bases at J, with 13 bases in the middle. From germline, CDR1 is SQVTM and CDR2 ANQGSEA. CDR3 nucleotide sequence: TGCAGCGTTGGTCCGGGTTCTGGTGGCTACACCTTC. Translated, it gives CSVGPGSGGYTF.

Only a few counts were recorded for this clone. The J gene is TRBJ1-3, the V gene TRBV15; TRBD1 matches at 8 bases. CDR1 is LNHNV, CDR2 YYDKDF, per germline (reference sequence). The trim removed 8 bases at V and 2 bases at J, leaving 8 bases unmatched. The CDR3 sequence is 15 residues long. The CDR3 protein is CATSNQGAAGNTIYF. DNA of the CDR3: TGTGCCACCTCTAACCAGGGGGCAGCTGGAAACACCATATATTTT.

The J gene is TRBJ2-1, the V gene TRBV6-6, with 10 bases matching TRBD1. Germline assignment: CDR1 MNHNY and CDR2 SVGAGI (reference sequence). The CDR3 is 15 amino acids. The V and J ends lost 7 bases and 4 bases, in that order; junction bases with no gene match: 7. The CDR3 region is CASNSGTGVYNEQFF. Written as DNA, the CDR3 is TGTGCCAGCAACTCCGGGACAGGGGTTTACAATGAGCAGTTCTTC.

This clone was counted only a few times. The CDR3 reads CASSPLSGPAYEQYF. The DNA of the CDR3 is TGTGCCAGCAGTCCCCTTTCAGGGCCGGCCTACGAGCAGTACTTC. The rearrangement joins TRBV6-5 to TRBJ2-7, with D perhaps TRBD1 (5 bases). Germline lookup yields CDR1 MNHEY and CDR2 SVGAGI. The CDR3 consists of 15 residues. Trimming removed 5 bases at V and 2 bases at J, with 16 bases between.

This chain connects TRBV19 to TRBJ1-1; perhaps TRBD1 as D (6 bases). Germline V gene lookup returns CDR1 LNHDA and CDR2 SQIVND (reference sequence). The CDR3 has 14 residues. V lost 5 bases and J lost 7, with 17 bases in between. The CDR3: CASSSFSGVYEAFF. CDR3 bases: TGTGCCAGTAGTTCTTTCTCAGGGGTTTATGAAGCTTTCTTT. The whole variable domain, remainder taken from reference TRBV19 and TRBJ1-1, is DGGITQSPKYLFRKEGQNVTLSCEQNLNHDAMYWYRQDPGQGLRLIYYSQIVNDFQKGDIAEGYSVSREKKESFPLTVTSAQKNPTAFYLCASSSFSGVYEAFFGQGTRLTVV.

This clone occurred a few times. The chain employs TRBV5-1 and TRBJ2-1; D may be TRBD1 (8 bases). This CDR3 has 14 amino acids. Germline V gives CDR1 SGHRS, CDR2 YFSETQ. V shed 4 bases and J shed 8 bases, with 16 bases lying between them. The CDR3 region is CASSPRTGRDEQFF. The DNA for the CDR3 is TGCGCCAGCAGCCCCAGGACAGGGAGGGATGAGCAGTTCTTC. Full variable domain (rest looked up from reference TRBV5-1 and TRBJ2-1): KAGVTQTPRYLIKTRGQQVTLSCSPISGHRSVSWYQQTPGQGLQFLFEYFSETQRNKGNFPGRFSGRQFSNSRSEMNVSTLELGDSALYLCASSPRTGRDEQFFGPGTRLTVL.

About this clone itself: Other nucleotide sequences in the sample specify the same CDR3. The rearrangement links TRBV5-1 to TRBJ1-2; D is uncertain. Germline CDR1 is SGHRS and CDR2 is YFSETQ. V shed 2 bases and J shed 8 bases, with 7 bases lying between them. The CDR3 loop spans 11 amino acids. The CDR3 here is CASSLGSGYTF. In DNA, the CDR3 is TGCGCCAGCAGCTTAGGGTCCGGCTACACCTTC.